This T cell receptor beta chain stems from a study of CD8 T cells in Susac syndrome. Reverse transcription of about 0.5 to 1 ug RNA used random hexamers. TCRdb re-called the immunoSEQ multiplex PCR reads through MiXCR, storing one row per CDR3 protein. The data show 150,000 to 200,000 distinct CDR3 sequences, around 93% seen once. Negative isolation yielded CD8+ and CD4+ T cells; FACS enriched TEMRA cells. Sequenced sample: CD4+ T cells from PBMCs. The origin of this receptor is a human donor in good health.

The DNA for the CDR3 is TGCAGCGTCCAAGAACGGGTCTCCGACACCGAGCAGTACTTC. Translation: CSVQERVSDTEQYF. The rearrangement joins TRBV29-1 to TRBJ2-7; D gene uncertain. V lost 6 bases and J lost 6, with 21 bases in between. In germline, CDR1 is SQVTM, CDR2 ANQGSEA. This CDR3 contains 14 residues.